These 27 T cell receptor beta chains were sequenced from one sample in a study of control samples from healthy donors and cancer patients. The protocol was immunoSEQ multiplex PCR, while the TCRdb copy is restricted to in-frame clones and leaves out a portion. The sample carries 57,000 or so clones, nearly 90% recorded once. The specimen was PBMCs. The receptors shown here come from a man in his 60s with colorectal cancer.

The gene calls are TRBV5-6 and TRBJ2-2; no reliable D call. Trimming took off 0 bases at V and 1 base at J, with 7 bases between the two ends. Germline V CDR1 and CDR2: SGHDT, YYEEEE. CDR3 length equals 15 residues. Here the CDR3 reads CASSLAGVNTGELFF. The DNA for the CDR3 is TGTGCCAGCAGCTTGGCAGGAGTGAACACCGGGGAGCTGTTTTTT.

The gene calls are TRBV5-8 and TRBJ2-3; 8 nucleotides line up with TRBD2. The CDR3 has 16 residues. J gave up 2 bases and V 0 bases, and 5 bases lay outside the gene matches. The germline CDR1 and CDR2 sequences are SGHTS and YDEGEE. CDR3 in amino acids: CASSLGAGGFTDTQYF. CDR3 sequence (DNA): TGTGCCAGCAGCTTGGGCGCGGGGGGCTTCACAGATACGCAGTATTTT.

The V call is TRBV7-9, the J call TRBJ1-2; the D is unclear. Between the trimmed V and J ends, which lost 2 bases and 4 bases, there was a span of 23 bases. CDR3 length: 18 residues. The germline V gene encodes CDR1 SEHNR and CDR2 FQNEAQ (reference sequence). CDR3 coding DNA: TGTGCCAGCAGCTTAAGTGTGAGGACCTTAAACCGGGGCTATGGCTACACCTTC. Translating it yields CASSLSVRTLNRGYGYTF.

This chain uses TRBV21-1 with TRBJ2-3; TRBD2 reflects the table's D call only, with no check against the DNA. TRBV21-1 is designated a pseudogene. This CDR3 spans 18 amino acids. In DNA form, the CDR3 reads TGTGCCCCCCCCCTGGATCCGGGGGGAATAAAGATCACAGATACGCAGTATTTT. Protein product: CAPPLDPGGIKITDTQYF.

V is TRBV5-4 and J is TRBJ2-1; 11 bases map to TRBD2. The germline V gene encodes CDR1 SGHNT and CDR2 YYREEE (reference sequence). CDR3 length equals 15 residues. J gave up 4 bases and V 0 bases, and 0 bases lay outside the gene matches. CDR3 DNA: TGTGCCAGCAGCTTGGGACTAGCGGGGTACAATGAGCAGTTCTTC. Its protein product is CASSLGLAGYNEQFF.

V gene TRBV5-1 combines with J gene TRBJ2-1; 8 bases are shared with TRBD2. The CDR3 runs 16 residues. Per germline, CDR1 SGHRS and CDR2 YFSETQ. J gave up 8 bases and V 4 bases, and 14 bases lay outside the gene matches. The CDR3 loop reads CASSPPSGGAGDEQFF. In DNA, the CDR3 is TGCGCCAGCAGCCCCCCCAGCGGGGGAGCGGGAGATGAGCAGTTCTTC.

This chain joins TRBV7-9 and TRBJ1-2; 10 nucleotides line up with TRBD1. This CDR3 is built from 15 residues. V lost 2 bases, J lost 4 bases, and 4 bases stayed unmatched. Germline CDR1 is SEHNR and CDR2 is FQNEAQ (reference sequence). CDR3 protein: CASSLLGQGLYGYTF. The CDR3 DNA is TGTGCCAGCAGCTTATTGGGACAGGGGCTCTATGGCTACACCTTC.

The rearrangement joins TRBV10-3 to TRBJ2-3, with 7 nucleotides matching TRBD1. The germline V gene has CDR1 ENHRY and CDR2 SYGVKD. CDR3 length: 15 residues. V shed 2 bases and J 5 bases; nucleotides not matched to a gene: 7. CDR3 sequence (DNA): TGTGCCATCAGTGAGGATGACAGGGATGGAGATACGCAGTATTTT. The encoded protein is CAISEDDRDGDTQYF.

The J gene is TRBJ2-7, the V gene TRBV7-9, with D unresolved. From germline, CDR1 is SEHNR and CDR2 FQNEAQ (reference sequence). The CDR3 has 14 residues. V was shortened by 1 base and J by 0 bases, with 7 bases between the two germline ends. CDR3 bases: TGTGCCAGCAGCTTAGGGGCTCCCTCCTACGAGCAGTACTTC. Amino acids: CASSLGAPSYEQYF.

The chain carries TRBV4-1 and TRBJ2-3; 9 bases are shared with TRBD2. This CDR3 comprises 17 residues. The ends lost 5 bases at V and 1 base at J; junction bases unmatched: 10. From germline, CDR1 is MGHRA and CDR2 YSYEKL. CDR3 bases: TGCGCCAGCAGCTCCGGGACTAGCTACTTCGGCACAGATACGCAGTATTTT. This translates into CASSSGTSYFGTDTQYF.

This clone was seen once. V and J are TRBV29-1 and TRBJ2-3, with D perhaps TRBD1 (7 bases). Germline CDR1 is SQVTM and CDR2 is ANQGSEA. Trimming left V 4 bases short and J 4 bases short, with 9 bases between. CDR3 size: 12 residues. CDR3 in DNA: TGCAGCGTTGTCAGGGGGGCAGATACGCAGTATTTT. This translates into CSVVRGADTQYF.

For this clone: The CDR3 carries no conserved terminal phenylalanine or tryptophan, so it likely arises from a read error. The genes are TRBV6-5 and TRBJ1-1, with TRBD1 matching 10 bases. The germline gives CDR1 MNHEY, CDR2 SVGAGI. The CDR3 is 15 amino acids. The junction had 9 bases not matched to a gene; V was cut back by 5 bases and J by 6 bases. CDR3 sequence (DNA): TGTGCCAGCAGTAGGACAGGGGGGTATAACGCTGAAGCTTTCCTT. Its translation is CASSRTGGYNAEAFL.

The rearrangement links TRBV12-3 or TRBV12-4 to TRBJ1-2; D call uncertain. The V gene lost 2 bases and the J gene lost 7 bases, with 5 bases spanning the gap. The CDR3 totals 11 residues. The CDR3 nucleotides read TGTGCCAGCAGTTTAATTGGTGGCTACACCTTC. It is translated as CASSLIGGYTF.

The chain combines TRBV12-5 with TRBJ2-2, with unresolved D. CDR1 LGHNT and CDR2 FRNRAP come from the germline V gene. The CDR3 has 13 amino acids. The V end lost 0 bases, the J end lost 1 base, and 0 bases lay between the germline ends. The CDR3 sequence is CASGLVNTGELFF. In nucleotides, the CDR3 is TGTGCTAGTGGTTTGGTGAACACCGGGGAGCTGTTTTTT. Combining the CDR3 with reference TRBV12-5 and TRBJ2-2 gives the whole variable domain DARVTQTPRHKVTEMGQEVTMRCQPILGHNTVFWYRQTMMQGLELLAYFRNRAPLDDSGMPKDRFSAEMPDATLATLKIQPSEPRDSAVYFCASGLVNTGELFFGEGSRLTVL.

As to this clone: Other DNA sequences within the sample encode an identical CDR3. The genes are TRBV7-9 and TRBJ2-3; D gene unclear. This CDR3 contains 12 residues. Germline V gives CDR1 SEHNR, CDR2 FQNEAQ (reference sequence). The V end lost 3 bases, the J end lost 6 bases, and 7 bases lay between the germline ends. The CDR3 loop is CASSLGRDTQYF. CDR3 nucleotides: TGTGCCAGCAGCTTGGGTAGGGATACGCAGTATTTT.

The chain is built from TRBV5-5 and TRBJ1-1, with a weak D call TRBD1 (5 bases). Trimming stripped 7 bases from V and 4 bases from J, with 11 bases between. CDR1 SGHKS and CDR2 YYEKEE come from the germline V gene (reference sequence). CDR3 size: 12 residues. Here the CDR3 DNA reads TGTGCCAGCGAGGGACTAGGCACTGAAGCTTTCTTT. This gives the protein CASEGLGTEAFF. The full variable domain, rest sourced from reference TRBV5-5 and TRBJ1-1, is DAGVTQSPTHLIKTRGQQVTLRCSPISGHKSVSWYQQVLGQGPQFIFQYYEKEERGRGNFPDRFSARQFPNYSSELNVNALLLGDSALYLCASEGLGTEAFFGQGTRLTVV.

The J gene is TRBJ2-1, the V gene TRBV5-4; TRBD2 agrees at 8 bases. CDR3 length: 19 residues. V shed 1 base and J 2 bases; nucleotides not matched to a gene: 14. CDR1 and CDR2 from the germline V gene are SGHNT and YYREEE (reference sequence). This CDR3 is CASSLRTSFGGGAYNEQFF. The CDR3 DNA reads as TGTGCCAGCAGCTTGCGGACTAGCTTCGGGGGTGGGGCCTACAATGAGCAGTTCTTC.

The CDR3 DNA reads as TGTGCCAGCAGTGAATGGGGGGCCGCGACTGGGACACCCCTCCACTTT. This encodes CASSEWGAATGTPLHF. This chain connects TRBV6-1 to TRBJ1-6, with D maybe TRBD1 (6 bases). The germline CDR1 and CDR2 sequences are MNHNS and SASEGT. The CDR3 is 16 residues long. Trimming removed 2 bases from V and 11 bases from J, with 19 bases in between.

The chain recombines TRBV18 with TRBJ2-1; D possibly corresponds to TRBD2 (6 bases). The germline V gene encodes CDR1 KGHSH and CDR2 LQKENI. Trimming took off 3 bases at V and 3 bases at J, with 12 bases between the two ends. The CDR3 has 15 residues. The CDR3 here is CASSPGGADYNEQFF. The CDR3 DNA reads TGTGCCAGCTCACCCGGCGGGGCTGACTACAATGAGCAGTTCTTC. Full variable domain (missing parts from reference TRBV18 and TRBJ2-1): NAGVMQNPRHLVRRRGQEARLRCSPMKGHSHVYWYRQLPEEGLKFMVYLQKENIIDESGMPKERFSAEFPKEGPSILRIQQVVRGDSAAYFCASSPGGADYNEQFFGPGTRLTVL.

The chain combines TRBV9 with TRBJ1-2; TRBD1 matches at 7 bases. J was trimmed by 4 bases and V by 0 bases; bases with no gene match: 6. The CDR3 has 15 residues. Germline V CDR1 and CDR2: SGDLS, YYNGEE. CDR3 DNA: TGTGCCAGCAGCGTAGGGGGCAGGGACAGCTATGGCTACACCTTC. Translated: CASSVGGRDSYGYTF.

A single count supports this clone. Within the sample, other DNA sequences also encode this same CDR3. This chain connects TRBV4-3 to TRBJ1-1, with D possibly matching TRBD1 (5 bases). Germline-derived CDR1 and CDR2 are LGHNA and YSLEER. Trimming removed 1 base from V and 0 bases from J, with 6 bases in between. CDR3 size: 14 residues. CDR3 in amino acids: CASSQGGLNTEAFF. The CDR3 nucleotides are TGCGCCAGCAGCCAAGGGGGGTTGAACACTGAAGCTTTCTTT.

The chain links TRBV19 to TRBJ2-2; D may be TRBD1 (5 bases). The CDR3 consists of 14 residues. The V end was cut by 6 bases, the J end by 0 bases, with 8 bases between. Germline CDR1 and CDR2: LNHDA and SQIVND (reference sequence). Written as DNA, the CDR3 is TGTGCCAGTAGCACGGACACGAACACCGGGGAGCTGTTTTTT. Its protein is CASSTDTNTGELFF.

This chain connects TRBV7-8 to TRBJ1-2; 9 bases align to TRBD1. V lost 0 bases to trimming and J lost 2 bases; unmatched junction nucleotides: 10. The germline V gene encodes CDR1 SGHVS and CDR2 FQNEAQ. This CDR3 has 18 residues. The CDR3 DNA is TGTGCCAGCAGCTTAGCCCCCCCGGGACAGGGAAGGAACTATGGCTACACCTTC. Its protein is CASSLAPPGQGRNYGYTF. Together with reference TRBV7-8 and TRBJ1-2, the CDR3 gives the full variable domain: GAGVSQSPRYKVAKRGQDVALRCDPISGHVSLFWYQQALGQGPEFLTYFQNEAQLDKSGLPSDRFFAERPEGSVSTLKIQRTQQEDSAVYLCASSLAPPGQGRNYGYTFGSGTRLTVV.

The J gene is TRBJ2-2, the V gene TRBV30; tentatively, D is TRBD1 (5 bases). This CDR3 is built from 14 residues. The V and J ends lost 1 base and 5 bases respectively, with 11 bases between them. The germline V gene has CDR1 GTSNPN and CDR2 SVGIG (reference sequence). This CDR3 reads CAWSGGLRTGELFF. The CDR3, as DNA: TGTGCCTGGAGTGGGGGCTTGCGGACCGGGGAGCTGTTTTTT.

This rearrangement joins TRBV19 to TRBJ1-1; no definite D call. This CDR3 has 12 amino acids. Looked up from germline, CDR1 is LNHDA and CDR2 is SQIVND (reference sequence). V lost 3 bases, J lost 5 bases, and 7 bases lay in between. This CDR3 reads CASSMFGTEAFF. In DNA, the CDR3 is TGTGCCAGTAGTATGTTTGGGACTGAAGCTTTCTTT.

This sequence joins TRBV9 and TRBJ1-1, with D uncertain. Germline CDR1 SGDLS, CDR2 YYNGEE. V shed 4 bases and J shed 1 base, with 8 bases lying between them. The CDR3 spans 13 residues. The CDR3 sequence: CASSQESNTEAFF. The CDR3 bases are TGTGCCAGCAGCCAGGAGTCGAACACTGAAGCTTTCTTT.

The rearrangement uses TRBV13 and TRBJ1-2; D remains unclear. The germline V gene encodes CDR1 PRHDT and CDR2 FYEKMQ (reference sequence). Trimming took 3 bases from V and 4 from J, leaving 9 bases between them. CDR3 length equals 13 residues. The CDR3 region is CASSLGQSYGYTF. CDR3 nucleotides: TGTGCCAGCAGCTTGGGCCAGAGCTATGGCTACACCTTC.